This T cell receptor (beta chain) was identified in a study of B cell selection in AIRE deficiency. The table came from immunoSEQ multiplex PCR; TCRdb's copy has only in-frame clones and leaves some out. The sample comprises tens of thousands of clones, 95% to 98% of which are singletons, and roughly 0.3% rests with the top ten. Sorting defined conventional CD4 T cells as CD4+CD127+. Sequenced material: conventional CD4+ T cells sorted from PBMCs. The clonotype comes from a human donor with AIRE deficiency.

The CDR3 here is CASSFPFARTYNEQFF. DNA for the CDR3: TGTGCCAGCAGCTTCCCTTTCGCCAGGACCTACAATGAGCAGTTCTTC. The chain is built from TRBV7-8 and TRBJ2-1; D is uncertain. CDR3 length equals 16 residues. CDR1 and CDR2 (germline): SGHVS, FQNEAQ. Deletions cut 3 bases from V and 2 bases from J, with 14 bases between.